Listed here is a single T cell receptor beta chain. As yet, its antigen is unknown. These data come from a study of cytomegalovirus exposure and HLA in healthy donors. Overall study: The approximately 720 first-cohort repertoires and the 95 to 150 validation repertoires shared the same platform, a later analysis reported. Points from the study as a whole: It was approximately 160 TCR beta chains that were listed as cytomegalovirus-associated. High sensitivity and specificity were reportedly achieved when the classifier diagnosed cytomegalovirus status. A few CMV-associated chains proved CMV antigen-specific in vitro.

Sequencing was performed with immunoSEQ multiplex PCR; in TCRdb, only in-frame clones are kept and a portion is missing. Altogether around 50,000 clones are present, roughly 94% being singletons, with the ten largest covering approximately 7.8%. The CDR3 consists of 15 residues. Trimming left V 4 bases short and J 0 bases short, with 11 bases between. Germline V lookup: CDR1 SGHDN, CDR2 FVKESK. This receptor was taken from a young woman in good health and CMV-seropositive. The chain links TRBV14 to TRBJ2-3; D unresolved. Specimen: PBMCs. DNA of the CDR3: TGTGCCAGCAGCCTCTCGCCGACTAGCACAGATACGCAGTATTTT. The encoded protein is CASSLSPTSTDTQYF.